The 13 T cell receptor beta chains presented below share a single source sample, sequenced in a study of CD8 T cells in ankylosing spondylitis. Study-wide findings and caveats: Blood of patients with ankylosing spondylitis appeared to be characterized by a TCR beta motif of eight highly homologous variants.

No antigen is known for these receptors. TCRdb passed the 5' RACE reads through MiXCR, listing each CDR3 protein once. The sample gives over 700,000 distinct CDR3 sequences, around 20% of which show up once; 15% to 20% is in the top ten. Specimen: blood, either unsorted or a sorted T cell fraction (not recorded which). These receptors all come from a male donor with ankylosing spondylitis.

In this sample, this clonotype turned up a few times. The chain combines TRBV7-6 with TRBJ2-5; 7 bases map to TRBD1. This CDR3 is 13 amino acids long. The junction had 2 bases not matched to a gene; V was cut back by 4 bases and J by 3 bases. Germline lookup yields CDR1 SGHVS and CDR2 FNYEAQ. The CDR3: CASSSDREETQYF. The CDR3 DNA sequence: TGTGCCAGCAGCTCCGACAGGGAAGAGACCCAGTACTTC.

This clonotype was detected only once. The chain is built from TRBV6-5 and TRBJ1-3; 7 bases line up with TRBD1. The germline gives CDR1 MNHEY, CDR2 SVGAGI. The junction had 7 bases not matched to a gene; V was cut back by 0 bases and J by 2 bases. The CDR3 spans 17 residues. The CDR3 here is CASSYSPGRGPGNTIYF. DNA of the CDR3: TGTGCCAGCAGTTACTCCCCAGGGAGGGGGCCTGGAAACACCATATATTTT.

This clonotype occurred a few times. The gene calls are TRBV19 and TRBJ2-2; D is unresolved. Germline values: CDR1 LNHDA, CDR2 SQIVND (reference sequence). The V end was cut by 3 bases, the J end by 6 bases, with 11 bases between. The CDR3 sequence is 14 residues long. CDR3 amino acids: CASSIPWKAGELFF. CDR3 coding DNA: TGTGCCAGTAGTATCCCCTGGAAGGCCGGGGAGCTGTTTTTT.

The chain is built from TRBV3-1 and TRBJ1-1, with D possibly matching TRBD1 (5 bases). Germline CDR1 LGHDT, CDR2 YNNKEL (reference sequence). V dropped 0 bases and J dropped 4 bases, with 9 bases sitting between them. The CDR3 is 14 residues long. The CDR3 spells CASSQDGAVTEAFF. The CDR3, as DNA: TGTGCCAGCAGCCAAGATGGGGCGGTCACTGAAGCTTTCTTT.

This clonotype was detected only a few times. The gene calls are TRBV12-3 or TRBV12-4 and TRBJ2-5, with D possibly called TRBD1 or TRBD2 (5 bases each). The V end lost 6 bases, the J end lost 2 bases, and 13 bases lay between the germline ends. CDR3 size: 14 residues. CDR3 nucleotide sequence: TGTGCCAGCAGCGCCTCCGGGGCGCAAGAGACCCAGTACTTC. Amino acids: CASSASGAQETQYF.

This clonotype was recorded at least ten times. This CDR3 reads CASSLRGAGGEQYF. The CDR3 DNA sequence: TGTGCCAGCAGTTTACGGGGGGCAGGGGGCGAGCAGTACTTC. The chain recombines TRBV12-3 or TRBV12-4 with TRBJ2-7; TRBD1 or TRBD2 may be the D gene (7 bases each). Between the trimmed V and J ends, which lost 2 bases and 6 bases, there was a span of 14 bases. CDR3 length: 14 residues.

The table lists this clonotype with a few counts. The chain uses TRBV10-3 and TRBJ2-3, with 10 positions matching TRBD2. Trimming removed 2 bases from V and 0 bases from J; junction bases left unmatched: 2. Germline V gives CDR1 ENHRY, CDR2 SYGVKD. This CDR3 contains 16 residues. The CDR3 DNA sequence: TGTGCCATCAGTGAGACTAGCGGGACCAGCACAGATACGCAGTATTTT. The encoded protein is CAISETSGTSTDTQYF.

This clonotype was counted a few times. CDR3 coding DNA: TGCAGTGCCGTCGGGACAGCCTACGAGCAGTACTTC. Translated, it gives CSAVGTAYEQYF. The chain uses TRBV20-1 and TRBJ2-7; 7 nucleotides match TRBD1. Unmatched junction bases numbered 4, after V lost 6 bases and J lost 2 bases. Germline loops: CDR1 DFQATT, CDR2 SNEGSKA (reference sequence). CDR3 length equals 12 residues.

The J gene is TRBJ2-7, the V gene TRBV7-8, with D maybe TRBD2 (6 bases). The CDR3 spans 16 residues. Germline V lookup: CDR1 SGHVS, CDR2 FQNEAQ. V lost 4 bases, J lost 1 base, and 17 bases lay in between. The CDR3 loop reads CASSSRYGTLSYEQYF. The CDR3 DNA is TGTGCCAGCAGCTCCCGGTACGGGACTCTATCCTACGAGCAGTACTTC.

The chain couples TRBV6-5 to TRBJ2-1; 8 positions match TRBD1. Germline assignment: CDR1 MNHEY and CDR2 SVGAGI. The CDR3 consists of 16 residues. V shed 2 bases and J 7 bases; nucleotides not matched to a gene: 10. The DNA of the CDR3 is TGTGCCAGCAGTTACCTTGGACAGGGTATGGGAAATGAGCAGTTCTTC. Amino acid sequence: CASSYLGQGMGNEQFF.

The J gene is TRBJ2-3, the V gene TRBV6-1, with D uncertain. Trimming took off 6 bases at V and 2 bases at J, with 6 bases between the two ends. CDR3 length: 12 amino acids. Germline CDR1 MNHNS, CDR2 SASEGT. Here the CDR3 DNA reads TGTGCCAGCAGGCTGCACACAGATACGCAGTATTTT. The encoded protein is CASRLHTDTQYF.

The V call is TRBV7-9, the J call TRBJ1-6; D remains unclear. CDR1 SEHNR and CDR2 FQNEAQ come from the germline V gene (reference sequence). The CDR3 spans 14 residues. The V and J ends lost 5 bases and 8 bases respectively, with 13 bases between them. The CDR3 DNA follows: TGTGCCAGCAGCCCGACAATCGGGGATTCACCCCTCCACTTT. It is translated as CASSPTIGDSPLHF. Using reference TRBV7-9 and TRBJ1-6 for the parts outside the CDR3, the full variable domain is DTGVSQNPRHKITKRGQNVTFRCDPISEHNRLYWYRQTLGQGPEFLTYFQNEAQLEKSRLLSDRFSAERPKGSFSTLEIQRTEQGDSAMYLCASSPTIGDSPLHFGNGTRLTVT.

The rearrangement links TRBV28 to TRBJ2-5; possibly TRBD1 for D (5 bases). CDR1 MDHEN and CDR2 SYDVKM come from the germline V gene. The CDR3 is 15 amino acids. Between the trimmed V and J ends, which lost 8 bases and 4 bases, there was a span of 20 bases. CDR3 coding DNA: TGTGCCAGCCCCGTAGACAGCAACCCCTCAGAGACCCAGTACTTC. It yields the protein CASPVDSNPSETQYF.